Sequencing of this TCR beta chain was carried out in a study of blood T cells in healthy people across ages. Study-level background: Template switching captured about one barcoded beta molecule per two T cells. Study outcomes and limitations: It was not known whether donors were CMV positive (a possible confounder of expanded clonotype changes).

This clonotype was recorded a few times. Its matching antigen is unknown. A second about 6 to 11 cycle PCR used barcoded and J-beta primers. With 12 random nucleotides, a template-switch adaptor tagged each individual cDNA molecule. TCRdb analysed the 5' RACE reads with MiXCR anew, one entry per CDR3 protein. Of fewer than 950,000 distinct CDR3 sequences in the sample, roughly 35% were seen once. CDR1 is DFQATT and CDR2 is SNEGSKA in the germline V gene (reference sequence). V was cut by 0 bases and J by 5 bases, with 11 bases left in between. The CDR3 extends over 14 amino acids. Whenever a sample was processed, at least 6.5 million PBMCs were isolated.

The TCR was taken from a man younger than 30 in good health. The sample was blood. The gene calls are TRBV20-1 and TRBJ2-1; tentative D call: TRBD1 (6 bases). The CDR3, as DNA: TGCAGTGCTAGAGATCCCAGGGGTAACAATGAGCAGTTCTTC. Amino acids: CSARDPRGNNEQFF.